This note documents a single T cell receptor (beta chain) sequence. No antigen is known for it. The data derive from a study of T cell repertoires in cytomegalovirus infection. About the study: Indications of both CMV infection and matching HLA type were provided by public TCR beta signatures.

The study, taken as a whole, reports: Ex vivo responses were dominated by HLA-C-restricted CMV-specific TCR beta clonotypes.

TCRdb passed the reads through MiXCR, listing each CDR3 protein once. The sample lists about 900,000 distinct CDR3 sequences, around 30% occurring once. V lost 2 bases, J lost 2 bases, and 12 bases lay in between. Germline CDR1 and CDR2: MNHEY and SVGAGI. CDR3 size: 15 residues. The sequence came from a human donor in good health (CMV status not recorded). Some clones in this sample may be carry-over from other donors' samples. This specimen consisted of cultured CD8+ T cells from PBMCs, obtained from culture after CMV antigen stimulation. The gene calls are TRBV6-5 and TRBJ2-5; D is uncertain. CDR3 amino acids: CASSYTHDAQETQYF. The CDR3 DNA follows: TGTGCCAGCAGTTACACACATGACGCTCAAGAGACCCAGTACTTC.